This T cell receptor beta chain was profiled in a study of PD-1 blockade in classical Hodgkin lymphoma. Findings and caveats of the study: Significant TCR diversity gains by C4D1 occurred in CD4+ but not CD8+ cells. The study found complete responders had baseline diversity similar to newly diagnosed patients. Reports described newly diagnosed patients as having lower baseline TCR diversity than healthy donors.

The repertoire was sequenced with immunoSEQ multiplex PCR; TCRdb's copy has only in-frame clones and lacks some. The sample records under 65,000 clones, 85% to 90% being singletons. Germline V gene lookup returns CDR1 SGHAT and CDR2 FQDESV (reference sequence). The CDR3 has 14 residues. Trimming removed 10 bases at V and 0 bases at J, with 13 bases between. Every single patient, without exception, relapsed after autologous stem cell transplantation, and brentuximab vedotin exposure varied. When best responses were assessed, they were complete response, partial response or progressive disease. To note about this clone: Its antigen is not known.

The receptor was isolated from a human donor with classical Hodgkin lymphoma. V and J are TRBV11-1 and TRBJ2-1; possibly TRBD1 or TRBD2 for D (5 bases each). The specimen comprised peripheral blood mononuclear cells (PBMCs), sampled at baseline. CDR3 in amino acids: CAIGTGPSYNEQFF. The DNA of the CDR3 is TGTGCCATTGGGACGGGCCCCTCCTACAATGAGCAGTTCTTC.